Listed here are 28 T cell receptor beta chains from one sample, sequenced in a study of T-cell reconstitution after alpha-beta-depleted transplantation in children. During its preparation, the TCRbeta library received unique molecular identifiers. One entry per CDR3 protein results from TCRdb running MiXCR on the PCR reads. The table has about 1,000,000 distinct CDR3 sequences, roughly 29% seen once. Sequenced material: PBMCs, mostly from graft donor cells, taken 360 days after TCRalphabeta/CD19-depleted stem cell transplant. These TCRs come from a boy in the first two years of life who had a stem cell transplant for SCID, so the T cells may come from the graft donor.

The rearrangement links TRBV5-6 to TRBJ2-7, with 13 bases lining up with TRBD2. V lost 2 bases and J lost 3; bases outside the gene matches: 2. Per the germline V gene, CDR1 is SGHDT and CDR2 is YYEEEE. The CDR3 spans 15 residues. The CDR3 region is CASSFGTSGIYEQYF. The CDR3 DNA sequence: TGTGCCAGCAGCTTTGGGACTAGCGGGATCTACGAGCAGTACTTC. Drawing the rest from reference TRBV5-6 and TRBJ2-7, the complete variable domain is DAGVTQSPTHLIKTRGQQVTLRCSPKSGHDTVSWYQQALGQGPQFIFQYYEEEERQRGNFPDRFSGHQFPNYSSELNVNALLLGDSALYLCASSFGTSGIYEQYFGPGTRLTVT.

The rearrangement uses TRBV7-9 and TRBJ2-3; D remains unclear. Germline lookup yields CDR1 SEHNR and CDR2 FQNEAQ (reference sequence). The length of the CDR3 is 15 residues. Trimming shortened V by 6 bases and J by 2 bases, and 15 bases separated the two germline ends. CDR3 DNA sequence: TGTGCCAGCAGGCGGAAGGCCCCATACACAGATACGCAGTATTTT. Protein sequence: CASRRKAPYTDTQYF.

The J gene is TRBJ1-1, the V gene TRBV18; D gene unclear. Trimming pared 6 bases from V and 5 bases from J, leaving 16 bases between. Germline V gene lookup returns CDR1 KGHSH and CDR2 LQKENI. CDR3 length: 14 residues. In DNA form, the CDR3 reads TGTGCCAGCTCCCTCGGCACCATGGGGACTGAAGCTTTCTTT. Its protein product is CASSLGTMGTEAFF.

V usage is TRBV11-2 and J usage is TRBJ2-5; 14 nucleotides match TRBD2. Germline loops: CDR1 SGHAT, CDR2 FQNNGV. The V and J ends lost 1 base and 5 bases, in that order; junction bases with no gene match: 9. CDR3 length equals 18 residues. CDR3 protein: CASSLGGRTSGGLETQYF. Here the CDR3 DNA reads TGTGCCAGCAGCTTAGGAGGGAGGACTAGCGGGGGGCTGGAGACCCAGTACTTC. Based on the CDR3 plus reference TRBV11-2 and TRBJ2-5, the full variable domain is EAGVAQSPRYKIIEKRQSVAFWCNPISGHATLYWYQQILGQGPKLLIQFQNNGVVDDSQLPKDRFSAERLKGVDSTLKIQPAKLEDSAVYLCASSLGGRTSGGLETQYFGPGTRLLVL.

This chain uses TRBV6-2 or TRBV6-3 with TRBJ2-7; perhaps TRBD2 as D (6 bases). Germline-derived CDR1 and CDR2 are MNHEY and SVGEGT. V lost 4 bases and J 2 bases, leaving 15 bases between the germline ends. This CDR3 spans 15 amino acids. This CDR3 reads CASSSWGDVTYEQYF. As DNA, the CDR3 is TGTGCCAGCAGTTCCTGGGGGGACGTTACCTACGAGCAGTACTTC.

This clonotype was counted a few times. The rearrangement links TRBV5-1 to TRBJ2-1; D remains unclear. The CDR3 loop spans 16 amino acids. V gave up 4 bases and J gave up 0 bases, with 14 bases separating them. Germline V lookup: CDR1 SGHRS, CDR2 YFSETQ. CDR3 nucleotide sequence: TGCGCCAGCAGCCCCGCCCCAGTGAGCTCCTACAATGAGCAGTTCTTC. As protein: CASSPAPVSSYNEQFF. Full variable domain (rest looked up from reference TRBV5-1 and TRBJ2-1): KAGVTQTPRYLIKTRGQQVTLSCSPISGHRSVSWYQQTPGQGLQFLFEYFSETQRNKGNFPGRFSGRQFSNSRSEMNVSTLELGDSALYLCASSPAPVSSYNEQFFGPGTRLTVL.

The chain is built from TRBV28 and TRBJ2-2; D possibly corresponds to TRBD1 (6 bases). V was cut by 0 bases and J by 0 bases, with 17 bases left in between. The CDR3 is 19 residues long. The V gene's germline CDR1 is MDHEN and CDR2 SYDVKM. The CDR3 region is CASSLWRTVPLSNTGELFF. In DNA, the CDR3 is TGTGCCAGCAGTTTATGGAGGACAGTCCCACTCTCGAACACCGGGGAGCTGTTTTTT.

This clonotype was recorded a few times. V and J are TRBV20-1 and TRBJ1-5; perhaps TRBD1 as D (6 bases). Germline CDR1 DFQATT, CDR2 SNEGSKA (reference sequence). The CDR3 spans 16 residues. V dropped 0 bases and J dropped 1 base, with 13 bases sitting between them. CDR3 sequence reads: CSARDRTGRSNQPQHF. CDR3 bases: TGCAGTGCTAGAGATAGAACAGGGCGCAGCAATCAGCCCCAGCATTTT.

The chain recombines TRBV30 with TRBJ2-2, with D tentatively TRBD1 (6 bases). There are 13 residues in the CDR3. V was clipped by 4 bases and J by 10 bases, with 16 bases between them. CDR1 is GTSNPN and CDR2 is SVGIG in the germline V gene (reference sequence). The DNA of the CDR3 is TGTGCCTGGATGGCAGGGGATCTGGCGGAGCTGTTTTTT. Its translation is CAWMAGDLAELFF.

The chain couples TRBV5-1 to TRBJ1-5; 12 bases are shared with TRBD1. The junction had 12 bases not matched to a gene; V was cut back by 4 bases and J by 4 bases. Per germline, CDR1 SGHRS and CDR2 YFSETQ. This CDR3 has 18 residues. In DNA form, the CDR3 reads TGCGCCAGCAGCGCCGGGACAGGGGGCTTAGGGGTAAATCAGCCCCAGCATTTT. It is translated as CASSAGTGGLGVNQPQHF.

This chain links TRBV7-9 with TRBJ2-1, with a weak D call TRBD2 (5 bases). Germline V gene sequence: CDR1 SEHNR, CDR2 FQNEAQ (reference sequence). The CDR3 runs 14 residues. V lost 0 bases and J 9 bases, leaving 12 bases between the germline ends. DNA of the CDR3: TGTGCCAGCAGCTTAGCGACATTTGCGGGTGAGCAGTTCTTC. It codes for CASSLATFAGEQFF.

This clonotype was seen more than once but under ten times. J is TRBJ2-2 and V is TRBV5-5, with unresolved D. Trimming shortened V by 2 bases and J by 9 bases, and 5 bases separated the two germline ends. CDR1 and CDR2 from the germline V gene are SGHKS and YYEKEE (reference sequence). This CDR3 contains 11 residues. CDR3 protein: CASSFNRELFF. In DNA, the CDR3 is TGTGCCAGCAGCTTTAATCGGGAGCTGTTTTTT.

This clonotype was detected only a few times. The chain uses TRBV29-1 and TRBJ1-1, with a weak D call TRBD1 (6 bases). Germline values: CDR1 SQVTM, CDR2 ANQGSEA. The CDR3 totals 12 residues. Trimming cost V 7 bases and J 7 bases, with 16 bases left between them. CDR3 protein: CSGGGAGSEAFF. Written as DNA, the CDR3 is TGCAGCGGGGGGGGCGCAGGAAGTGAAGCTTTCTTT.

The chain couples TRBV5-1 to TRBJ2-5; TRBD2 aligns across 14 bases. This CDR3 has 17 residues. Trimming at V came to 3 bases and at J to 5 bases, leaving 9 bases not matched to a gene. The V gene's germline CDR1 is SGHRS and CDR2 YFSETQ. This CDR3 is CASSSWTSGGIGETQYF. The CDR3 DNA reads as TGCGCCAGCAGCTCTTGGACTAGCGGGGGGATAGGGGAGACCCAGTACTTC.

The chain links TRBV4-1 to TRBJ2-3, with D perhaps matching TRBD1 (5 bases). Germline CDR1 MGHRA, CDR2 YSYEKL. The CDR3 totals 16 residues. V was trimmed by 4 bases and J by 2 bases, leaving 16 bases between them. The CDR3 loop is CASSLIVAGFTDTQYF. DNA for the CDR3: TGCGCCAGCAGCCTAATAGTGGCAGGGTTCACAGATACGCAGTATTTT.

This clonotype was seen repeatedly, ten times or more. This chain uses TRBV7-2 with TRBJ2-5, with D tentatively TRBD1 (5 bases). Germline-derived CDR1 and CDR2 are SGHTA and FQGNSA. Trimming took off 1 base at V and 5 bases at J, with 17 bases between the two ends. This CDR3 comprises 16 residues. The CDR3 reads CASSLGTSRIRETQYF. Written as DNA, the CDR3 is TGTGCCAGCAGCTTAGGGACATCCAGAATACGGGAGACCCAGTACTTC. The complete variable domain, with remaining parts taken from reference TRBV7-2 and TRBJ2-5, reads GAGVSQSPSNKVTEKGKDVELRCDPISGHTALYWYRQSLGQGLEFLIYFQGNSAPDKSGLPSDRFSAERTGGSVSTLTIQRTQQEDSAVYLCASSLGTSRIRETQYFGPGTRLLVL.

J is TRBJ2-3 and V is TRBV7-2; 7 bases are a match to TRBD2. In germline, CDR1 is SGHTA, CDR2 FQGNSA. J lost 5 bases, V lost 4 bases, and 12 bases had no gene match. The CDR3 contains 16 residues. CDR3 residues: CASSSQGRGKGDTQYF. In DNA form, the CDR3 reads TGTGCCAGCAGCTCCCAAGGGAGGGGTAAGGGAGATACGCAGTATTTT.

V is TRBV5-1 and J is TRBJ2-1; D tentatively reads TRBD1 or TRBD2 (5 bases each). Trimming left V 4 bases short and J 9 bases short, with 23 bases between. Germline V gene lookup returns CDR1 SGHRS and CDR2 YFSETQ. The CDR3 consists of 16 residues. The CDR3 protein is CASSPLFRVEGSEQFF. The CDR3, as DNA: TGCGCCAGCAGCCCGCTCTTTAGGGTAGAGGGGAGTGAGCAGTTCTTC.

CDR3 sequence reads: CASSRDPLSNQPQHF. The CDR3 coding sequence is TGTGCCAGCAGTCGGGACCCTCTGTCGAATCAGCCCCAGCATTTT. V gene TRBV6-1 combines with J gene TRBJ1-5; D is perhaps TRBD1 (5 bases). CDR1 and CDR2 from the germline V gene are MNHNS and SASEGT. The CDR3 extends over 15 amino acids. V lost 5 bases and J 4 bases, leaving 15 bases between the germline ends.

This clonotype has a handful of counts. The V gene is TRBV15, the J gene TRBJ2-1; possibly TRBD1 for D (5 bases). The V gene lost 1 base and the J gene lost 7 bases, with 8 bases spanning the gap. CDR1 LNHNV and CDR2 YYDKDF come from the germline V gene (reference sequence). This CDR3 has 13 residues. The CDR3 reads CATSRVQVNEQFF. DNA for the CDR3: TGTGCCACCAGCAGAGTACAGGTTAATGAGCAGTTCTTC.

J is TRBJ2-7 and V is TRBV20-1; 7 positions match TRBD1. Germline CDR1 DFQATT, CDR2 SNEGSKA (reference sequence). This CDR3 has 16 amino acids. J gave up 0 bases and V 0 bases, and 8 bases lay outside the gene matches. The CDR3 region is CSARDVRGPSSYEQYF. The CDR3 bases are TGCAGTGCTAGAGATGTTAGGGGGCCTAGCTCCTACGAGCAGTACTTC.

This clonotype was picked up a small number of times. The chain has TRBV6-5 and TRBJ2-2; D may be TRBD1 (6 bases). The CDR3 has 17 amino acids. V was cut by 2 bases and J by 8 bases, with 21 bases left in between. Germline CDR1 is MNHEY and CDR2 is SVGAGI. CDR3 in amino acids: CASSYGRQGPSLGELFF. The CDR3 DNA reads TGTGCCAGCAGTTACGGCCGGCAGGGGCCTTCTCTGGGGGAGCTGTTTTTT.

The genes are TRBV12-3 or TRBV12-4 and TRBJ2-4; D unclear. This CDR3 has 16 amino acids. V lost 3 bases, J lost 0 bases, and 12 bases lay in between. The CDR3 DNA follows: TGTGCCAGCAGTTTGGTCTCCGGCTTAGCCAAAAACATTCAGTACTTC. It specifies CASSLVSGLAKNIQYF.

This clonotype was picked up one time. The chain employs TRBV9 and TRBJ1-2; TRBD1 is a possible D gene (6 bases). Germline-derived CDR1 and CDR2 are SGDLS and YYNGEE. This CDR3 contains 15 residues. Between the trimmed V and J ends, which lost 0 bases and 3 bases, there was a span of 12 bases. CDR3 residues: CASSVGWGRDYGYTF. The CDR3 bases are TGTGCCAGCAGCGTAGGATGGGGGCGCGACTATGGCTACACCTTC.

This chain's CDR3 is CSARVSDTQYF. The CDR3 DNA sequence: TGCAGTGCTAGGGTTTCGGATACGCAGTATTTT. V gene TRBV20-1 combines with J gene TRBJ2-3; D is unclear. Germline V gene data show CDR1 as DFQATT and CDR2 as SNEGSKA (reference sequence). This CDR3 has 11 amino acids. V lost 3 bases and J 6 bases, leaving 7 bases between the germline ends.

This chain joins TRBV12-3 or TRBV12-4 and TRBJ2-1; 7 bases align to TRBD1. This CDR3 comprises 16 residues. V was clipped by 6 bases and J by 1 base; unmatched bases: 9. The CDR3, as DNA: TGTGCCAGCAGATTCGGGGACAGAAGGTCCTACAATGAGCAGTTCTTC. It codes for CASRFGDRRSYNEQFF.

The chain uses TRBV10-3 and TRBJ1-1; no clear D gene. CDR3 length: 13 residues. Germline V gene lookup returns CDR1 ENHRY and CDR2 SYGVKD. V was shortened by 7 bases and J by 1 base, with 10 bases between the two germline ends. The DNA of the CDR3 is TGTGCCATCAAATGGGGTCCGAACACTGAAGCTTTCTTT. The encoded protein is CAIKWGPNTEAFF.

This clonotype was seen many times. The gene calls are TRBV7-4 and TRBJ2-1; D possibly corresponds to TRBD1 (5 bases). This CDR3 region has 16 residues. Trimming took off 2 bases at V and 1 base at J, with 12 bases between the two ends. Germline-derived CDR1 and CDR2 are SGHVT and SQSDAQ. The CDR3 region has the DNA TGTGCCAGCAGCTTATTGGGGCAGGGATCCTACAATGAGCAGTTCTTC. It translates to CASSLLGQGSYNEQFF. Looking up the rest from reference TRBV7-4 and TRBJ2-1 gives the full variable domain: GAGVSQSPRYKVAKRGRDVALRCDSISGHVTLYWYRQTLGQGSEVLTYSQSDAQRDKSGRPSGRFSAERPERSVSTLKIQRTEQGDSAVYLCASSLLGQGSYNEQFFGPGTRLTVL.